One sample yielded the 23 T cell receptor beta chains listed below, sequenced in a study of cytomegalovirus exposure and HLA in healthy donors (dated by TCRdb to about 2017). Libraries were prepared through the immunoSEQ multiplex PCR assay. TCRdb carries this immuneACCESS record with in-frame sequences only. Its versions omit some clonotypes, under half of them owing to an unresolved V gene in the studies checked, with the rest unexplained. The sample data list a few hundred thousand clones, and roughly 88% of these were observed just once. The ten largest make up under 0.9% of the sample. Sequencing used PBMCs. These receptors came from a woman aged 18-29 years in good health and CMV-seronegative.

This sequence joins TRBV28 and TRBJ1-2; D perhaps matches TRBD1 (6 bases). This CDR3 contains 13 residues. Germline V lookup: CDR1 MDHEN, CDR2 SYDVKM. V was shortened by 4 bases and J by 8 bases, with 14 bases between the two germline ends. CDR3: CASSSQGYGGYTF. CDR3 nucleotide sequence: TGTGCCAGCAGTTCACAGGGATACGGGGGCTACACCTTC.

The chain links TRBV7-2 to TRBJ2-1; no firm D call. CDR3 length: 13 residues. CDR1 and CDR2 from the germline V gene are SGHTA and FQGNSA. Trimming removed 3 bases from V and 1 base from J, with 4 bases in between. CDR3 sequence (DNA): TGTGCCAGCAGCTTGGCATCCTACAATGAGCAGTTCTTC. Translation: CASSLASYNEQFF. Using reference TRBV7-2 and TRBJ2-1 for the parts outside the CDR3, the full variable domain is GAGVSQSPSNKVTEKGKDVELRCDPISGHTALYWYRQSLGQGLEFLIYFQGNSAPDKSGLPSDRFSAERTGGSVSTLTIQRTQQEDSAVYLCASSLASYNEQFFGPGTRLTVL.

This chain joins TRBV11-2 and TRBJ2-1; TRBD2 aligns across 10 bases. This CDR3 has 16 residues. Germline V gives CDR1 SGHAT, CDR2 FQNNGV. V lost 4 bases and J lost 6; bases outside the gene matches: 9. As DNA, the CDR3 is TGTGCCAGCAGCTCCCTCCTAGCGGGAGAGGGCAATGAGCAGTTCTTC. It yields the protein CASSSLLAGEGNEQFF.

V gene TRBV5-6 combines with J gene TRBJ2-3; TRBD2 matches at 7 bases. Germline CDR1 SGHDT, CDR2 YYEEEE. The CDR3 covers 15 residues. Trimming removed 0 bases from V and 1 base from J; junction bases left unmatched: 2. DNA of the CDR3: TGTGCCAGCAGCTTGGATACTAGCGGCACAGATACGCAGTATTTT. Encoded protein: CASSLDTSGTDTQYF.

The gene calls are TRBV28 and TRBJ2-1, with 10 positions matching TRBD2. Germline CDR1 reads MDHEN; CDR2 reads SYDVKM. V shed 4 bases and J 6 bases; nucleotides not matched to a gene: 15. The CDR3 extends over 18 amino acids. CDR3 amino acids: CASSSPTMRLAGVNEQFF. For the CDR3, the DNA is TGTGCCAGCAGTTCTCCGACTATGAGGCTAGCGGGAGTCAATGAGCAGTTCTTC.

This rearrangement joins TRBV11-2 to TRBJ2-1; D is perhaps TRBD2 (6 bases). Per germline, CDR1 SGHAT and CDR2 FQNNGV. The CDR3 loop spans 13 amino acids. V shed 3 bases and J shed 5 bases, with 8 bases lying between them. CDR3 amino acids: CASSFGTHNEQFF. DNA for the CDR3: TGTGCCAGCAGCTTCGGGACTCACAATGAGCAGTTCTTC.

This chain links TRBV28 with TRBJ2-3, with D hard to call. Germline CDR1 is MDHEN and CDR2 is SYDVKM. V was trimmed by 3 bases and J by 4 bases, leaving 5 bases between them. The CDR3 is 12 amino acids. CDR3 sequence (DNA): TGTGCCAGCAGTTTGGGCTCAGATACGCAGTATTTT. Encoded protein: CASSLGSDTQYF.

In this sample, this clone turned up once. The CDR3: CASSPGQGRPYGYTF. The CDR3 bases are TGTGCCAGCAGTCCGGGACAGGGGAGACCCTATGGCTACACCTTC. The rearrangement uses TRBV6-5 and TRBJ1-2; 10 bases are a match to TRBD1. V lost 5 bases and J lost 4; bases outside the gene matches: 7. Germline V gene sequence: CDR1 MNHEY, CDR2 SVGAGI. This CDR3 has 15 amino acids.

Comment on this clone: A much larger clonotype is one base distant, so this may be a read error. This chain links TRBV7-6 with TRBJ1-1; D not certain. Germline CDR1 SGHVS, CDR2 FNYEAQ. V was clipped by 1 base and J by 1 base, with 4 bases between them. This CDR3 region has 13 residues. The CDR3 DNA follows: TGTGCCAGCAGCTTAGGGCAGAACACTGAAGCTTTCTTT. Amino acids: CASSLGQNTEAFF.

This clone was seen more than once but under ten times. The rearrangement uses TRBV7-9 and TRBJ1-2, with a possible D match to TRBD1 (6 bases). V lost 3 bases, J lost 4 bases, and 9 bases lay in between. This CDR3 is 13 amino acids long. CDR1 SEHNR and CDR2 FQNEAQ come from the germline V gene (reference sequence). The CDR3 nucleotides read TGTGCCAGCAGCTTGCGGACAGTCTATGGCTACACCTTC. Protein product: CASSLRTVYGYTF.

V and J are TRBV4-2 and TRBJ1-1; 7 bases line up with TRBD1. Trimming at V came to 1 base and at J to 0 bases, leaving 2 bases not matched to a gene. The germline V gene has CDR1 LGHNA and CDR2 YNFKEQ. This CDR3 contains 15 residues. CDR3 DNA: TGTGCCAGCAGCCAAGCGACAGGGTTGAACACTGAAGCTTTCTTT. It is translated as CASSQATGLNTEAFF.

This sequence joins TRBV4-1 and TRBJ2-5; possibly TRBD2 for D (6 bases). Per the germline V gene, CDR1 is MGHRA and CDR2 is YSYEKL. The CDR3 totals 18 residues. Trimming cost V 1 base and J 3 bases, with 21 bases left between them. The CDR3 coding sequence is TGCGCCAGCAGCCAAGGAGGTCCCCCCCGGGACTGGAAAGAGACCCAGTACTTC. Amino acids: CASSQGGPPRDWKETQYF.

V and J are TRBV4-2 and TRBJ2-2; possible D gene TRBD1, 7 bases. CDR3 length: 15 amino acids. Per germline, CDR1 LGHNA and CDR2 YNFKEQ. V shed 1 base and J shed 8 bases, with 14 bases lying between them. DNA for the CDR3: TGTGCCAGCAGCCAAGCGGGGGCGGACAGGGGGGAGCTGTTTTTT. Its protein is CASSQAGADRGELFF.

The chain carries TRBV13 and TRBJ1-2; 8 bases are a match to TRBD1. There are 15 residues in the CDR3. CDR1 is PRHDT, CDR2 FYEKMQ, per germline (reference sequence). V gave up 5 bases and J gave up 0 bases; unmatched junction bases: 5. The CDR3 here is CASSEDRGANYGYTF. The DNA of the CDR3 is TGTGCCAGCAGCGAAGACAGGGGAGCTAACTATGGCTACACCTTC.

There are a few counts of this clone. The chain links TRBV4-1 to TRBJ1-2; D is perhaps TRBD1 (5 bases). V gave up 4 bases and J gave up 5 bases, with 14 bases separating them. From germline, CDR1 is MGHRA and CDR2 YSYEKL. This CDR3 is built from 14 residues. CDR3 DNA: TGCGCCAGCAGCCCCCGGGGCGGAGGGTATGGCTACACCTTC. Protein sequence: CASSPRGGGYGYTF.

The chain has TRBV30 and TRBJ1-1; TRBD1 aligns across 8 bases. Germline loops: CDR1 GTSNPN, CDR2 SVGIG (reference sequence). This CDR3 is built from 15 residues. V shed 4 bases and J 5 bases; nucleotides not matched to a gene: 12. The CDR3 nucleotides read TGTGCCTGGACCGACGAACAGGGGGGGGGTACTGAAGCTTTCTTT. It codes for CAWTDEQGGGTEAFF.

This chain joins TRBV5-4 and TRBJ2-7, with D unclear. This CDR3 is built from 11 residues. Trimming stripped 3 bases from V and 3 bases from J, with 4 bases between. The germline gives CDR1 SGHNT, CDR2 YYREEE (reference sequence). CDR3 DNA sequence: TGTGCCAGCAGCTCACACTACGAGCAGTACTTC. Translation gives CASSSHYEQYF.

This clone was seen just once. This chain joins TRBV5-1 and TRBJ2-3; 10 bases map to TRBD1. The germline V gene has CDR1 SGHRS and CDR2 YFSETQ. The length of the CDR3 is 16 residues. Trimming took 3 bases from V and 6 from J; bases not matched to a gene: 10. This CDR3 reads CASSSYSTGGADTQYF. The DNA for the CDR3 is TGCGCCAGCAGCTCCTACTCGACAGGGGGCGCGGATACGCAGTATTTT.

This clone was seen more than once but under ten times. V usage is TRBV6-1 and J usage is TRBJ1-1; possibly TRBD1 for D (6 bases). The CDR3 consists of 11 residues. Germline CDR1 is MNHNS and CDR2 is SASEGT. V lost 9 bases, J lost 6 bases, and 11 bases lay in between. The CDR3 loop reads CASEQGSEAFF. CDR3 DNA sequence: TGTGCCAGTGAACAGGGATCTGAAGCTTTCTTT.

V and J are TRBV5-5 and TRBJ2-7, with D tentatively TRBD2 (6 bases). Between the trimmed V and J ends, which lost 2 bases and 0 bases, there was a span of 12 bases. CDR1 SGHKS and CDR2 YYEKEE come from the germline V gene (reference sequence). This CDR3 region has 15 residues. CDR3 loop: CASSFGGQASYEQYF. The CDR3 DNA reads TGTGCCAGCAGCTTCGGGGGTCAGGCCTCCTACGAGCAGTACTTC.

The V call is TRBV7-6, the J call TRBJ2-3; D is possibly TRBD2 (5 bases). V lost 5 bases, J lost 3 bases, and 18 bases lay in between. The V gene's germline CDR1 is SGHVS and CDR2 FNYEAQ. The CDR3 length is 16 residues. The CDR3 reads CASSPTGDSGTDTQYF. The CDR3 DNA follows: TGTGCCAGCAGCCCTACCGGGGATTCCGGGACAGATACGCAGTATTTT.

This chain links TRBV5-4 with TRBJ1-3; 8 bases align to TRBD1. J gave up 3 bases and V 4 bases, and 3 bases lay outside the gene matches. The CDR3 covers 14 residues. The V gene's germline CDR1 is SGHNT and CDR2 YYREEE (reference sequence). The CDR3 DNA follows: TGTGCCAGCAGCACAACAGGGGGTGGAAACACCATATATTTT. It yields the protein CASSTTGGGNTIYF.

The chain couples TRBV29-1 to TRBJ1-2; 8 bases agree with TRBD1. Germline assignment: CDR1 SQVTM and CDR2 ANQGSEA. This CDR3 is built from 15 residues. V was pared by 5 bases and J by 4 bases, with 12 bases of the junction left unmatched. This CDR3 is CSVLGVTGEFYGYTF. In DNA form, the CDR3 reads TGCAGCGTTTTGGGGGTGACAGGGGAGTTCTATGGCTACACCTTC.